One and the same sample provided the 27 T cell receptor beta chains below, sequenced in a study of T cells expressing NK-cell markers. Using the 5' RACE reads, TCRdb records one entry per CDR3 protein without DNA. The sample table includes approximately 550,000 distinct CDR3 sequences. Source material: blood T cells: a sorted CD56 or NKG2C T cell subset, CD4+ or CD8+ T cells, or bulk PBMC T cells (not recorded which). These receptors all come from a man aged 18 to 35 in good health.

The J gene is TRBJ1-1, the V gene TRBV7-8; the D call of TRBD1 rests on TCRdb alone, since no DNA is present to check it. This CDR3 has 17 amino acids. Per germline, CDR1 SGHVS and CDR2 FQNEAQ. The chain's CDR3 is CASSLLSWGHRNTEAFF.

The chain is built from TRBV6-2 or TRBV6-3 and TRBJ2-1; TCRdb returns TRBD1, unconfirmable since there is no DNA. CDR1 is MNHEY, CDR2 SVGEGT, per germline. This CDR3 has 15 amino acids. The CDR3 region is CASGLYEQGTDEQFF.

This chain joins TRBV20-1 and TRBJ2-3; TCRdb's D call, TRBD1, is unchecked because there is no DNA. Germline V CDR1 and CDR2: DFQATT, SNEGSKA (reference sequence). The CDR3 consists of 13 residues. The CDR3 region is CSARGQAPDTQYF.

The gene calls are TRBV5-6 and TRBJ1-2; TCRdb indicates TRBD1, and absent DNA this call remains unverified. Germline CDR1 reads SGHDT; CDR2 reads YYEEEE. There are 16 residues in the CDR3. The CDR3: CASSLATGRTNYGYTF.

The chain links TRBV11-2 to TRBJ2-6; there is no DNA to check the TCRdb D call of TRBD2. This CDR3 has 18 amino acids. Looked up from germline, CDR1 is SGHAT and CDR2 is FQNNGV. The chain's CDR3 is CASSARLAGGAGANVLTF.

The genes are TRBV20-1 and TRBJ1-1; lacking DNA, the TRBD1 call made by TCRdb goes unchecked. The CDR3 spans 16 residues. Germline CDR1 is DFQATT and CDR2 is SNEGSKA (reference sequence). The CDR3 loop reads CSAREWDRGFLTEAFF.

The gene calls are TRBV20-1 and TRBJ2-7; without DNA, the TCRdb call of TRBD1 cannot be checked. Germline V gene data show CDR1 as DFQATT and CDR2 as SNEGSKA (reference sequence). The CDR3 loop spans 13 amino acids. CDR3 sequence: CSAPRTGEGEQYF.

The chain uses TRBV20-1 and TRBJ2-1; the TCRdb D gene call, TRBD2, has no DNA to confirm it. The CDR3 sequence is 15 residues long. CDR1 is DFQATT, CDR2 SNEGSKA, per germline (reference sequence). This CDR3 reads CSASARAHSYNEQFF.

The V gene is TRBV20-1, the J gene TRBJ1-1. Germline CDR1 DFQATT, CDR2 SNEGSKA (reference sequence). The CDR3 sequence is 15 residues long. The CDR3 reads CSARARNRLNTEAFF.

V is TRBV10-3 and J is TRBJ2-3. The CDR3 is 14 residues long. Germline V gene lookup returns CDR1 ENHRY and CDR2 SYGVKD. The CDR3 is CAISDYPTTDTQYF.

This chain connects TRBV5-1 to TRBJ1-5; TCRdb returns TRBD1, unconfirmable since there is no DNA. Germline V lookup: CDR1 SGHRS, CDR2 YFSETQ. The CDR3 contains 15 residues. CDR3 protein: CASSLAPRGDQPQHF. Full variable domain (remainder filled in from reference TRBV5-1 and TRBJ1-5): KAGVTQTPRYLIKTRGQQVTLSCSPISGHRSVSWYQQTPGQGLQFLFEYFSETQRNKGNFPGRFSGRQFSNSRSEMNVSTLELGDSALYLCASSLAPRGDQPQHFGDGTRLSIL.

This chain joins TRBV5-1 and TRBJ2-7; the TCRdb D gene call, TRBD2, has no DNA to confirm it. This CDR3 has 16 amino acids. Germline V gene sequence: CDR1 SGHRS, CDR2 YFSETQ. This CDR3 reads CASSSEGRSGSYEQYF.

The chain has TRBV4-1 and TRBJ2-1; absent DNA, TCRdb's TRBD2 call cannot be checked. From germline, CDR1 is MGHRA and CDR2 YSYEKL. The CDR3 is made up of 18 amino acids. The CDR3 region is CASSLLSAELAGTMKQFF.

This sequence joins TRBV5-1 and TRBJ2-5; TCRdb picks TRBD2, but there is no DNA to check that call. Germline CDR1 and CDR2: SGHRS and YFSETQ. This CDR3 is 15 amino acids long. The CDR3 here is CASSIEGPLRETQYF.

V usage is TRBV9 and J usage is TRBJ2-7; no DNA is available, so the TRBD2 call from TCRdb remains unchecked. Germline V lookup: CDR1 SGDLS, CDR2 YYNGEE. This CDR3 is 15 amino acids long. CDR3 sequence: CASSRRPGTDYEQYF.

The J gene is TRBJ1-2, the V gene TRBV12-3 or TRBV12-4. CDR3 length: 14 amino acids. This CDR3 reads CASSLPGPHYGYTF.

The CDR3 here is CASSFTSGSLYNEQFF. The rearrangement uses TRBV11-3 and TRBJ2-1; TCRdb gives TRBD2 as the D gene, but with no DNA this cannot be confirmed. The CDR3 runs to 16 residues. Germline V gives CDR1 SGHNT, CDR2 YENEEA. Based on the CDR3 plus reference TRBV11-3 and TRBJ2-1, the full variable domain is EAGVVQSPRYKIIEKKQPVAFWCNPISGHNTLYWYLQNLGQGPELLIRYENEEAVDDSQLPKDRFSAERLKGVDSTLKIQPAELGDSAVYLCASSFTSGSLYNEQFFGPGTRLTVL.

V and J are TRBV3-1 and TRBJ2-1. This CDR3 is 18 amino acids long. Germline CDR1 LGHDT, CDR2 YNNKEL (reference sequence). The CDR3 loop is CASSQVTGPFGAYNEQFF.

The V and J genes are TRBV29-1 and TRBJ2-7; TCRdb indicates TRBD2, and absent DNA this call remains unverified. Germline V gives CDR1 SQVTM, CDR2 ANQGSEA. This CDR3 has 14 residues. CDR3 sequence reads: CSVSLAGLSYEQYF.

This chain connects TRBV12-3 or TRBV12-4 to TRBJ2-1; the TRBD1 assignment by TCRdb is unverifiable without DNA. The CDR3 spans 12 residues. The CDR3 loop is CASSSLGQGGFF.

The chain uses TRBV18 and TRBJ2-3; TCRdb returns TRBD1, unconfirmable since there is no DNA. Germline CDR1 is KGHSH and CDR2 is LQKENI. CDR3 length equals 15 residues. CDR3 amino acids: CASSPRADGTDTQYF.

The chain has TRBV29-1 and TRBJ1-2. The CDR3 consists of 15 residues. Per the germline V gene, CDR1 is SQVTM and CDR2 is ANQGSEA. This CDR3 is CSVEVREETNYGYTF.

J is TRBJ2-5 and V is TRBV11-2; TCRdb selects TRBD2, and the lack of DNA leaves this call unchecked. Looked up from germline, CDR1 is SGHAT and CDR2 is FQNNGV. CDR3 length equals 14 residues. The CDR3 protein is CASSALAAQETQYF.

The chain joins TRBV5-1 to TRBJ2-1; TCRdb designates TRBD2, a call that cannot be tested without DNA. Germline V lookup: CDR1 SGHRS, CDR2 YFSETQ. This CDR3 comprises 17 residues. This CDR3 is CASSIGTSGRFPNEQFF.

The chain joins TRBV27 to TRBJ2-7; TCRdb indicates TRBD1, and absent DNA this call remains unverified. Per germline, CDR1 MNHEY and CDR2 SMNVEV (reference sequence). The length of the CDR3 is 14 residues. CDR3 loop: CASSFGTTTYEQYF.

CDR3 sequence: CASSDRTSGRAHEQFF. V gene TRBV2 combines with J gene TRBJ2-1; no DNA is available, so the TRBD2 call from TCRdb remains unchecked. The germline V gene encodes CDR1 SNHLY and CDR2 FYNNEI. There are 16 residues in the CDR3. The entire variable domain, with the rest obtained from reference TRBV2 and TRBJ2-1, is as follows: EPEVTQTPSHQVTQMGQEVILRCVPISNHLYFYWYRQILGQKVEFLVSFYNNEISEKSEIFDDQFSVERPDGSNFTLKIRSTKLEDSAMYFCASSDRTSGRAHEQFFGPGTRLTVL.

The chain has TRBV6-1 and TRBJ2-3; TCRdb selects TRBD2, and the lack of DNA leaves this call unchecked. The length of the CDR3 is 16 residues. Germline-derived CDR1 and CDR2 are MNHNS and SASEGT. CDR3 protein: CASNAFSGEGRDTQYF.